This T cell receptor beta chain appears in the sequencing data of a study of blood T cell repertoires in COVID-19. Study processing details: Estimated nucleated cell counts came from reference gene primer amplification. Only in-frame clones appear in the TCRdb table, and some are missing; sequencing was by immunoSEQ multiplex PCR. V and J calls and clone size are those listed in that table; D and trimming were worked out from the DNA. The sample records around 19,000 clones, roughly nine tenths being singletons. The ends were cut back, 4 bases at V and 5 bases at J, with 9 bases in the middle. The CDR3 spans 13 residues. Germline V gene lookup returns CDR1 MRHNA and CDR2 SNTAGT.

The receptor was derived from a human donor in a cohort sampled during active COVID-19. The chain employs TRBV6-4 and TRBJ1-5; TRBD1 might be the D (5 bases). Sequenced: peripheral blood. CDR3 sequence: CASSVTGDQPQHF. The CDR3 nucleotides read TGTGCCAGCAGTGTCACAGGAGATCAGCCCCAGCATTTT.